These T cell receptor beta chains were read from a single sample in a study of blood T cell repertoires in COVID-19. The assay was immunoSEQ multiplex PCR, and TCRdb's table has in-frame clones only and misses some. The sample carries a few hundred thousand clones, around 86% recorded once. The specimen sequenced was peripheral blood. The source of these receptors is a man aged 80 or over with acute or convalescent COVID-19. The CDR3 runs from the conserved cysteine through the conserved F or W. Each record gives: V gene, clone size, J gene, D gene, CDR3 protein, CDR3 DNA. D genes are given only for firm matches. Size values are once, few and many counts, or a class for expanded clones, and some rows have none.

v_gene: TRBV3-1/TRBV3-2; abundance: .; j_gene: TRBJ1-5; d_gene: .; CDR3aa: CASSQDGQVNQPQHF; CDR3nt: TGTGCCAGCAGCCAAGATGGACAAGTCAATCAGCCCCAGCATTTT
v_gene: TRBV11-3; abundance: few; j_gene: TRBJ1-1; d_gene: .; CDR3aa: CASSLRENTEAFF; CDR3nt: TGTGCCAGCAGCTTAAGAGAAAACACTGAAGCTTTCTTT
v_gene: TRBV5-1; abundance: .; j_gene: TRBJ2-7; d_gene: TRBD2; CDR3aa: CASSISGTSYEQYF; CDR3nt: TGCGCCAGCAGCATTAGCGGGACTTCCTACGAGCAGTACTTC
v_gene: TRBV11-3; abundance: .; j_gene: TRBJ2-7; d_gene: TRBD1; CDR3aa: CASSRDSYEQYF; CDR3nt: TGTGCCAGCAGCAGGGACAGCTACGAGCAGTACTTC
v_gene: TRBV20-1; abundance: .; j_gene: TRBJ2-7; d_gene: .; CDR3aa: CSASGSYEQYF; CDR3nt: TGCAGTGCCAGCGGCTCCTACGAGCAGTACTTC
v_gene: TRBV10-1; abundance: .; j_gene: TRBJ2-2; d_gene: .; CDR3aa: CASSESSVAGELFF; CDR3nt: TGCGCCAGCAGTGAGTCATCGGTGGCCGGGGAGCTGTTTTTT
v_gene: TRBV19; abundance: .; j_gene: TRBJ1-5; d_gene: .; CDR3aa: CASRQLREPQHF; CDR3nt: TGTGCCAGCCGACAGCTCCGGGAGCCCCAGCATTTT
v_gene: TRBV7-3; abundance: .; j_gene: TRBJ1-2; d_gene: .; CDR3aa: CASSPVEGLGYTF; CDR3nt: TGTGCCAGCAGCCCAGTGGAGGGGTTGGGCTACACCTTC
v_gene: TRBV5-1; abundance: .; j_gene: TRBJ2-5; d_gene: .; CDR3aa: CASSSAREETQYF; CDR3nt: TGCGCCAGCAGCTCAGCTAGAGAAGAGACCCAGTACTTC
v_gene: TRBV27; abundance: .; j_gene: TRBJ2-2; d_gene: TRBD2; CDR3aa: CASMTGTSGTGELFF; CDR3nt: TGTGCCAGCATGACCGGGACTAGCGGCACCGGGGAGCTGTTTTTT
v_gene: TRBV9; abundance: .; j_gene: TRBJ1-6; d_gene: .; CDR3aa: CASSVDGGLNSPLHF; CDR3nt: TGTGCCAGCAGCGTAGATGGGGGACTTAATTCACCCCTCCACTTT
v_gene: TRBV11-2; abundance: once; j_gene: TRBJ2-5; d_gene: .; CDR3aa: CASSLIAGGTQYF; CDR3nt: TGTGCCAGCAGCTTAATCGCAGGAGGGACCCAGTACTTC
v_gene: TRBV27; abundance: once; j_gene: TRBJ2-4; d_gene: TRBD1; CDR3aa: CASSIGQEGKNIQYF; CDR3nt: TGTGCCAGCAGCATCGGACAGGAAGGCAAAAACATTCAGTACTTC
v_gene: TRBV6-2/TRBV6-3; abundance: .; j_gene: TRBJ1-2; d_gene: .; CDR3aa: CASSGPRDTLGYTF; CDR3nt: TGTGCCAGCAGTGGCCCCCGGGACACCTTGGGCTACACCTTC
v_gene: TRBV27; abundance: .; j_gene: TRBJ2-1; d_gene: TRBD1; CDR3aa: CASSPARTGSYNEQFF; CDR3nt: TGTGCCAGCAGCCCAGCCCGGACAGGGTCCTACAATGAGCAGTTCTTC
v_gene: TRBV7-9; abundance: .; j_gene: TRBJ1-3; d_gene: .; CDR3aa: CASSPKPGNTIYF; CDR3nt: TGTGCCAGCAGCCCCAAGCCTGGAAACACCATATATTTT
v_gene: TRBV28; abundance: .; j_gene: TRBJ1-4; d_gene: TRBD1; CDR3aa: CASTPPGGTGGKKLFF; CDR3nt: TGTGCCAGCACCCCACCCGGAGGGACAGGGGGGAAAAAACTGTTTTTT
v_gene: TRBV18; abundance: .; j_gene: TRBJ1-4; d_gene: TRBD1; CDR3aa: CASSTLTGDRVQKLFF; CDR3nt: TGTGCCAGCTCAACCTTAACAGGGGACCGGGTCCAAAAACTGTTTTTT
v_gene: TRBV6-5; abundance: .; j_gene: TRBJ2-7; d_gene: TRBD1; CDR3aa: CASSTSTGVYEQYF; CDR3nt: TGTGCCAGCAGCACCTCGACAGGGGTCTACGAGCAGTACTTC
v_gene: TRBV6-5; abundance: .; j_gene: TRBJ1-4; d_gene: .; CDR3aa: CASSYVPGVAGEKLFF; CDR3nt: TGTGCCAGCAGTTACGTACCGGGGGTAGCGGGTGAAAAACTGTTTTTT
v_gene: TRBV6-2/TRBV6-3; abundance: .; j_gene: TRBJ2-6; d_gene: .; CDR3aa: CASSSPGGGATSGANVLTF; CDR3nt: TGTGCCAGCAGTTCTCCCGGTGGAGGGGCCACCTCTGGGGCCAACGTCCTGACTTTC
v_gene: TRBV19; abundance: .; j_gene: TRBJ1-4; d_gene: TRBD1; CDR3aa: CASSMPTGFGEKLFF; CDR3nt: TGTGCCAGTAGTATGCCGACAGGGTTTGGCGAAAAACTGTTTTTT
v_gene: TRBV19; abundance: .; j_gene: TRBJ2-2; d_gene: TRBD2; CDR3aa: CASGGLAGTGELFF; CDR3nt: TGTGCCAGTGGCGGACTAGCGGGCACCGGGGAGCTGTTTTTT
v_gene: TRBV28; abundance: .; j_gene: TRBJ1-2; d_gene: TRBD1; CDR3aa: CASSSSGQGGYGYTF; CDR3nt: TGTGCCAGCAGTTCGTCGGGACAGGGGGGCTATGGCTACACCTTC
v_gene: TRBV10-3; abundance: .; j_gene: TRBJ2-1; d_gene: TRBD2; CDR3aa: CAAGGTYNEQFF; CDR3nt: TGTGCCGCGGGGGGGACATACAATGAGCAGTTCTTC
v_gene: TRBV11-3; abundance: .; j_gene: TRBJ2-3; d_gene: TRBD2; CDR3aa: CASSLDTGGGTDTQYF; CDR3nt: TGTGCCAGCAGCTTGGATACCGGGGGGGGCACAGATACGCAGTATTTT
v_gene: TRBV5-1; abundance: few; j_gene: TRBJ1-1; d_gene: .; CDR3aa: CASSLAAGLNTEAFF; CDR3nt: TGCGCCAGCAGCTTGGCCGCGGGGCTGAACACTGAAGCTTTCTTT
v_gene: TRBV19; abundance: .; j_gene: TRBJ1-2; d_gene: TRBD1; CDR3aa: CASSFAGGYGYTF; CDR3nt: TGTGCCAGTAGTTTCGCAGGGGGCTATGGCTACACCTTC
v_gene: TRBV5-1; abundance: .; j_gene: TRBJ2-3; d_gene: .; CDR3aa: CASSRWETDTQYF; CDR3nt: TGCGCCAGCAGCCGATGGGAGACAGATACGCAGTATTTT
v_gene: TRBV10-3; abundance: once; j_gene: TRBJ1-4; d_gene: TRBD1; CDR3aa: CAIRGQGGPHEKLFF; CDR3nt: TGTGCCATCAGGGGACAGGGGGGCCCTCATGAAAAACTGTTTTTT
v_gene: TRBV9; abundance: .; j_gene: TRBJ1-5; d_gene: TRBD1; CDR3aa: CASSVIILGTGGIQPQHF; CDR3nt: TGTGCCAGCAGCGTCATCATTTTGGGGACAGGGGGCATTCAGCCCCAGCATTTT
v_gene: TRBV6-5; abundance: .; j_gene: TRBJ1-3; d_gene: .; CDR3aa: CASSSTRELSGNTIYF; CDR3nt: TGTGCCAGCAGTTCGACCCGGGAACTCTCTGGAAACACCATATATTTT
v_gene: TRBV6-5; abundance: .; j_gene: TRBJ1-1; d_gene: TRBD1; CDR3aa: CASSRDRVSNTEAFF; CDR3nt: TGTGCCAGCAGCCGGGACAGGGTGTCGAACACTGAAGCTTTCTTT
v_gene: TRBV28; abundance: .; j_gene: TRBJ2-1; d_gene: .; CDR3aa: CASVRMGRGQNNEQFF; CDR3nt: TGTGCCAGCGTCAGGATGGGGCGGGGACAGAATAATGAGCAGTTCTTC
v_gene: TRBV7-9; abundance: .; j_gene: TRBJ1-4; d_gene: .; CDR3aa: CASSLGGGNEKLFF; CDR3nt: TGTGCCAGCAGCTTAGGAGGGGGTAATGAAAAACTGTTTTTT
v_gene: TRBV5-1; abundance: .; j_gene: TRBJ1-1; d_gene: .; CDR3aa: CASSKEEGTEAFF; CDR3nt: TGCGCCAGCAGCAAGGAGGAGGGCACTGAAGCTTTCTTT
v_gene: TRBV6-5; abundance: .; j_gene: TRBJ2-2; d_gene: .; CDR3aa: CASRSGDKELFF; CDR3nt: TGTGCCAGCAGGTCAGGGGATAAGGAGCTGTTTTTT
v_gene: TRBV6-5; abundance: .; j_gene: TRBJ2-5; d_gene: .; CDR3aa: CASLRGETQYF; CDR3nt: TGTGCCAGCCTAAGGGGAGAGACCCAGTACTTC
v_gene: TRBV10-3; abundance: .; j_gene: TRBJ1-3; d_gene: .; CDR3aa: CAAQTEDTIYF; CDR3nt: TGTGCCGCCCAAACCGAGGACACCATATATTTT
v_gene: TRBV19; abundance: .; j_gene: TRBJ2-1; d_gene: TRBD2; CDR3aa: CASRGGVLVNEQFF; CDR3nt: TGTGCCAGTAGGGGGGGGGTCCTTGTGAATGAGCAGTTCTTC
v_gene: TRBV11-1; abundance: .; j_gene: TRBJ2-1; d_gene: TRBD1; CDR3aa: CASSRRQGAYNEQFF; CDR3nt: TGTGCCAGCAGCCGCCGACAGGGGGCGTACAATGAGCAGTTCTTC
v_gene: TRBV3-1/TRBV3-2; abundance: .; j_gene: TRBJ1-6; d_gene: .; CDR3aa: CASSPRGNSPLHF; CDR3nt: TGTGCCAGCAGCCCTAGGGGTAATTCACCCCTCCACTTT
v_gene: TRBV6-5; abundance: .; j_gene: TRBJ2-3; d_gene: .; CDR3aa: CASKLSGVADTQYF; CDR3nt: TGTGCCAGCAAGTTGTCGGGAGTTGCAGATACGCAGTATTTT
v_gene: TRBV28; abundance: .; j_gene: TRBJ1-3; d_gene: TRBD1; CDR3aa: CASSALQGLLGGNTIYF; CDR3nt: TGTGCCAGCAGTGCCTTACAGGGGCTCCTCGGTGGAAACACCATATATTTT
v_gene: TRBV10-1; abundance: .; j_gene: TRBJ1-4; d_gene: .; CDR3aa: CASSEYRVKEKLFF; CDR3nt: TGCGCCAGCAGTGAGTACAGGGTCAAGGAAAAACTGTTTTTT
v_gene: TRBV5-6; abundance: .; j_gene: TRBJ1-2; d_gene: TRBD1; CDR3aa: CASSPGSDRGSF; CDR3nt: TGTGCCAGCAGCCCGGGCTCGGACAGGGGATCCTTC
v_gene: TRBV7-9; abundance: once; j_gene: TRBJ2-1; d_gene: TRBD2; CDR3aa: CASSPRGGFSYNEQFF; CDR3nt: TGTGCCAGCAGCCCCCGGGGGGGCTTCTCCTACAATGAGCAGTTCTTC
v_gene: TRBV27; abundance: .; j_gene: TRBJ2-7; d_gene: TRBD1; CDR3aa: CASSFNRGEGQYF; CDR3nt: TGTGCCAGCAGTTTCAACAGGGGCGAGGGGCAGTACTTC
v_gene: TRBV25-1; abundance: once; j_gene: TRBJ1-2; d_gene: .; CDR3aa: CASSDLLDSGYTF; CDR3nt: TGTGCCAGCAGTGATCTCCTGGACAGCGGCTACACCTTC
v_gene: TRBV14; abundance: .; j_gene: TRBJ1-4; d_gene: TRBD1; CDR3aa: CASSQDRQGAFVANEKLFF; CDR3nt: TGTGCCAGCAGCCAAGATAGGCAGGGGGCGTTCGTGGCTAATGAAAAACTGTTTTTT
v_gene: TRBV7-7; abundance: .; j_gene: TRBJ2-1; d_gene: .; CDR3aa: CASSRDPGTTNEQFF; CDR3nt: TGTGCTAGCAGCCGCGACCCGGGGACAACTAATGAGCAGTTCTTC
v_gene: TRBV28; abundance: .; j_gene: TRBJ1-6; d_gene: TRBD1; CDR3aa: CASSSPGQPNSPLHF; CDR3nt: TGTGCCAGCAGTTCACCGGGACAGCCTAATTCACCCCTCCACTTT